One and the same sample provided the 19 T cell receptor beta chains below, sequenced in a study of Ad26.COV2.S vaccination and SARS-CoV-2 variants. Treatment noted: about 20 received Ad26.COV2.S at low or high dose, single or two shots; 5 received placebo; per-sample allocation not given. Sampling was done on day 63 after the first vaccine or placebo injection. Clones were read by immunoSEQ multiplex PCR, and TCRdb kept only the in-frame ones, dropping some. Of about 350,000 clones in the sample, roughly 90% were seen once. The sample consisted of peripheral blood, taken in a trial of Ad26.COV2.S vaccine versus placebo. All receptors derive from a person aged 18-65 years who received the Ad26.COV2.S COVID-19 vaccine or a placebo.

The chain is built from TRBV3-1 (or the pseudogene TRBV3-2) and TRBJ1-3, with TRBD1 as a possible D gene (5 bases). Germline lookup yields CDR1 LGHDT and CDR2 YNNKEL (reference sequence). Trimming left V 2 bases short and J 4 bases short, with 24 bases between. The CDR3 covers 19 residues. The CDR3 spells CASSQPRFSLGGAGNTIYF. In DNA, the CDR3 is TGTGCCAGCAGCCAACCCCGTTTCTCCCTCGGGGGTGCGGGAAACACCATATATTTT.

The chain recombines TRBV7-9 with TRBJ1-5; the D is unclear. Germline CDR1 reads SEHNR; CDR2 reads FQNEAQ (reference sequence). The CDR3 extends over 16 amino acids. The V and J ends lost 5 bases and 1 base respectively, with 15 bases between them. The CDR3: CASSPPTSGSNQPQHF. The CDR3 DNA follows: TGTGCCAGCAGCCCGCCTACCTCGGGCAGCAATCAGCCCCAGCATTTT.

The rearrangement uses TRBV6-2 or TRBV6-3 and TRBJ1-1, with unresolved D. Germline V gene lookup returns CDR1 MNHEY and CDR2 SVGEGT. This CDR3 is built from 15 residues. Between the trimmed V and J ends, which lost 2 bases and 1 base, there was a span of 11 bases. The CDR3 nucleotides read TGTGCCAGCAGTTACCAGCGGATAAGGAACACTGAAGCTTTCTTT. Amino acid sequence: CASSYQRIRNTEAFF.

The chain has TRBV10-1 and TRBJ2-7; D call uncertain. V gave up 2 bases and J gave up 2 bases, with 7 bases separating them. CDR3 length: 13 amino acids. The germline V gene encodes CDR1 WNHNN and CDR2 SYGVQD (reference sequence). CDR3 sequence: CASSEAGTYEQYF. For the CDR3, the DNA is TGCGCCAGCAGTGAGGCCGGTACCTACGAGCAGTACTTC.

The sample holds one count of this clone. V and J are TRBV24-1 and TRBJ2-2; D is ambiguous. This CDR3 comprises 11 residues. The germline V gene has CDR1 KGHDR and CDR2 SFDVKD. V was shortened by 4 bases and J by 7 bases, with 3 bases between the two germline ends. The CDR3 coding sequence is TGTGCCACCAGTGACTTCGGGGAGCTGTTTTTT. Translated, it gives CATSDFGELFF.

The V and J genes are TRBV6-6 and TRBJ1-4; perhaps TRBD1 as D (6 bases). The CDR3 loop spans 16 amino acids. The germline gives CDR1 MNHNY, CDR2 SVGAGI (reference sequence). V lost 2 bases and J 8 bases, leaving 18 bases between the germline ends. CDR3 protein: CASSYGRTVAHEKLFF. CDR3 nucleotides: TGTGCCAGCAGTTACGGCCGGACAGTAGCTCACGAAAAACTGTTTTTT.

The chain recombines TRBV5-1 with TRBJ1-1, with TRBD1 matching over 10 bases. CDR3 size: 15 residues. Germline V gene lookup returns CDR1 SGHRS and CDR2 YFSETQ. Trimming removed 4 bases from V and 1 base from J; junction bases left unmatched: 4. The CDR3 spells CASSPRTGGNTEAFF. CDR3 sequence (DNA): TGCGCCAGCAGCCCCCGGACAGGGGGGAACACTGAAGCTTTCTTT.

J is TRBJ2-6 and V is TRBV27; 8 nucleotides line up with TRBD1. Unmatched junction bases numbered 9, after V lost 2 bases and J lost 3 bases. The CDR3 loop spans 18 amino acids. The germline gives CDR1 MNHEY, CDR2 SMNVEV (reference sequence). The CDR3: CASSLVGQGYGGANVLTF. Here the CDR3 DNA reads TGTGCCAGCAGTTTAGTCGGACAGGGATATGGTGGGGCCAACGTCCTGACTTTC. Combining the CDR3 with reference TRBV27 and TRBJ2-6 gives the whole variable domain EAQVTQNPRYLITVTGKKLTVTCSQNMNHEYMSWYRQDPGLGLRQIYYSMNVEVTDKGDVPEGYKVSRKEKRNFPLILESPSPNQTSLYFCASSLVGQGYGGANVLTFGAGSRLTVL.

The genes are TRBV5-6 and TRBJ2-3; D could derive from TRBD1 or TRBD2 (5 bases each). Trimming took 4 bases from V and 4 from J, leaving 16 bases between them. Germline CDR1 SGHDT, CDR2 YYEEEE. This CDR3 has 15 amino acids. In DNA form, the CDR3 reads TGTGCCAGCAGCCCCGTGGGGGTAGGGTCAGATACGCAGTATTTT. It encodes CASSPVGVGSDTQYF.

CDR3 loop: CATSELLGTGELFF. The CDR3 DNA reads TGTGCCACCAGTGAGTTACTAGGCACCGGGGAGCTGTTTTTT. The V and J genes are TRBV24-1 and TRBJ2-2; D may be TRBD2 (5 bases). Germline loops: CDR1 KGHDR, CDR2 SFDVKD. This CDR3 spans 14 amino acids. Trimming left V 4 bases short and J 4 bases short, with 9 bases between.

V and J are TRBV27 and TRBJ2-3; TRBD2 aligns across 7 bases. Germline V gene sequence: CDR1 MNHEY, CDR2 SMNVEV (reference sequence). With 8 bases clipped from V and 4 bases from J, the junction kept 15 bases outside the gene matches. CDR3 length: 16 residues. The CDR3 reads CASGRVSTGGPDTQYF. The CDR3 coding sequence is TGTGCCAGCGGGCGAGTCTCCACGGGGGGTCCAGATACGCAGTATTTT.

This clone appeared once. Here the CDR3 DNA reads TGTGCCAGCAGCCGGGACCGCTTGCTCTCTGGAAACACCATATATTTT. Its translation is CASSRDRLLSGNTIYF. This sequence joins TRBV7-2 and TRBJ1-3; weak D call: TRBD1 (5 bases). The germline CDR1 and CDR2 sequences are SGHTA and FQGNSA. V dropped 5 bases and J dropped 0 bases, with 14 bases sitting between them. The CDR3 totals 16 residues.

In this sample, this clone turned up once. CDR3 DNA sequence: TGTGCCAGTAGGGGGCGGGCTGAACTTGAAGCTTTCTTT. It encodes CASRGRAELEAFF. The chain combines TRBV19 with TRBJ1-1, with D possibly being TRBD1 (5 bases). The CDR3 length is 13 residues. In germline, CDR1 is LNHDA, CDR2 SQIVND (reference sequence). Trimming took off 6 bases at V and 7 bases at J, with 15 bases between the two ends.

J is TRBJ2-2 and V is TRBV5-6, with D possibly being TRBD1 or TRBD2 (5 bases each). Germline V gene data show CDR1 as SGHDT and CDR2 as YYEEEE. The CDR3 length is 15 residues. V was clipped by 0 bases and J by 5 bases, with 11 bases between them. The CDR3 nucleotides read TGTGCCAGCAGCTTGGCCCCCGGGACGACCGGGGAGCTGTTTTTT. Encoded protein: CASSLAPGTTGELFF.

The chain uses TRBV28 and TRBJ2-5; D might be TRBD1 or TRBD2, each matching 5 bases. The CDR3 runs to 14 residues. The V and J ends lost 5 bases and 5 bases respectively, with 15 bases between them. Germline CDR1 and CDR2: MDHEN and SYDVKM. The CDR3 loop reads CASSERGRGETQYF. CDR3 coding DNA: TGTGCCAGCAGTGAACGGGGTCGGGGCGAGACCCAGTACTTC.

The chain combines TRBV27 with TRBJ1-1; D possibly corresponds to TRBD1 (5 bases). The germline V gene has CDR1 MNHEY and CDR2 SMNVEV (reference sequence). The V end lost 1 base, the J end lost 11 bases, and 14 bases lay between the germline ends. The CDR3 contains 13 residues. The CDR3 DNA follows: TGTGCCAGCAGTTTATTTGGGACGGAGGTCGCTTTCTTT. This codes for CASSLFGTEVAFF.

This chain joins TRBV7-2 and TRBJ1-3; D perhaps matches TRBD1 (6 bases). The CDR3 length is 16 residues. Between the trimmed V and J ends, which lost 1 base and 0 bases, there was a span of 10 bases. CDR1 is SGHTA, CDR2 FQGNSA, per germline. CDR3 in amino acids: CASSLVGQRSGNTIYF. Written as DNA, the CDR3 is TGTGCCAGCAGCTTAGTCGGACAGCGCTCTGGAAACACCATATATTTT.

The chain employs TRBV19 and TRBJ2-1; 7 bases are shared with TRBD1. The length of the CDR3 is 15 residues. Germline V CDR1 and CDR2: LNHDA, SQIVND (reference sequence). The junction had 8 bases not matched to a gene; V was cut back by 7 bases and J by 2 bases. The CDR3 loop is CASTSDRNAYNEQFF. In DNA, the CDR3 is TGTGCCAGTACCTCGGACAGGAACGCCTACAATGAGCAGTTCTTC.

CDR3 nucleotide sequence: TGTGCCAGCAGTTACCCCGGTGAGCGGCAAAGGCATCCAGATACGCAGTATTTT. Its protein is CASSYPGERQRHPDTQYF. The chain carries TRBV28 and TRBJ2-3, with D possibly being TRBD2 (5 bases). Germline-derived CDR1 and CDR2 are MDHEN and SYDVKM. This CDR3 spans 18 amino acids. V lost 4 bases and J lost 4, with 24 bases in between. The full variable domain, with the rest looked up from reference TRBV28 and TRBJ2-3, is DVKVTQSSRYLVKRTGEKVFLECVQDMDHENMFWYRQDPGLGLRLIYFSYDVKMKEKGDIPEGYSVSREKKERFSLILESASTNQTSMYLCASSYPGERQRHPDTQYFGPGTRLTVL.